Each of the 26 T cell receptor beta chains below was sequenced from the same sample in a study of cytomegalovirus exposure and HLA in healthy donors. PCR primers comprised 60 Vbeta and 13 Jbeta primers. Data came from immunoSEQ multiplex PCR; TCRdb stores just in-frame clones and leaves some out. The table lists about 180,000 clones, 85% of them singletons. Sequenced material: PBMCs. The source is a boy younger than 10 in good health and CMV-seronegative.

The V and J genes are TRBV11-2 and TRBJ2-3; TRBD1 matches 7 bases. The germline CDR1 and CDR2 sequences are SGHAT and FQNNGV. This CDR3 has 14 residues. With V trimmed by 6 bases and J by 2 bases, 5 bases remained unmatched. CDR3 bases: TGTGCCAGCAGAGTACAGGGGTCCACAGATACGCAGTATTTT. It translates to CASRVQGSTDTQYF.

CDR3 residues: CASSPPRQGNEKLFF. In DNA, the CDR3 is TGTGCCAGCAGTCCCCCTCGGCAGGGTAATGAAAAACTGTTTTTT. J is TRBJ1-4 and V is TRBV6-6, with a weak D call TRBD1 (5 bases). Germline V gene data show CDR1 as MNHNY and CDR2 as SVGAGI (reference sequence). The CDR3 is 15 residues long. Trimming left V 5 bases short and J 4 bases short, with 14 bases between.

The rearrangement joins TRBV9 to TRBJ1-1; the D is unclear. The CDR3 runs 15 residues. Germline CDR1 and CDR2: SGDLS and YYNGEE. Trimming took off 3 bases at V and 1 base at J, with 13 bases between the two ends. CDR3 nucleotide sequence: TGTGCCAGCAGCGCAGCGACCTTGGGGAACACTGAAGCTTTCTTT. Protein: CASSAATLGNTEAFF.

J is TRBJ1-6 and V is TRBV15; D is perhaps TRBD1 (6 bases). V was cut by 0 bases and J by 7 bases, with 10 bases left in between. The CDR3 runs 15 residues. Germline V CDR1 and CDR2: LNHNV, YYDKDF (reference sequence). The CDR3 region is CATSREGQGNSPLHF. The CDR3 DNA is TGTGCCACCAGCAGAGAGGGTCAGGGGAATTCACCCCTCCACTTT.

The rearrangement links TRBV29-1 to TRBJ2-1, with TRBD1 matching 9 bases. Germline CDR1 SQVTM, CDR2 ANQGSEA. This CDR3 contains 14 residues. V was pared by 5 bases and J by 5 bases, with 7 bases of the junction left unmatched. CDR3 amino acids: CSVRDRGWDNEQFF. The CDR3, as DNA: TGCAGCGTTCGCGACAGGGGGTGGGACAATGAGCAGTTCTTC.

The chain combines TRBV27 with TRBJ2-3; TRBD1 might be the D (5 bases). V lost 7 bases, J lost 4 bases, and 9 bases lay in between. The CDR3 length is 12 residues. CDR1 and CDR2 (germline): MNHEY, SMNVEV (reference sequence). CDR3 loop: CASTDTPDTQYF. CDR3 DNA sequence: TGTGCCAGCACGGACACCCCAGATACGCAGTATTTT.

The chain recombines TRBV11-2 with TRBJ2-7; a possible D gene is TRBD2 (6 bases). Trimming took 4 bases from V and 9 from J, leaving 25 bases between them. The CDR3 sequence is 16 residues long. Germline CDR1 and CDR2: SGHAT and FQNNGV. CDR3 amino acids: CASSSGRRGLEVWQYV. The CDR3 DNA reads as TGTGCCAGCAGCTCCGGCAGGCGGGGACTTGAGGTATGGCAGTACGTC.

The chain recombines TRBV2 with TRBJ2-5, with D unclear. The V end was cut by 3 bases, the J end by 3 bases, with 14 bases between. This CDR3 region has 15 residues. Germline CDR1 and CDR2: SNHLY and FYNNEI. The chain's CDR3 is CASSDELSHEETQYF. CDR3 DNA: TGTGCCAGCAGTGACGAACTGTCCCACGAAGAGACCCAGTACTTC.

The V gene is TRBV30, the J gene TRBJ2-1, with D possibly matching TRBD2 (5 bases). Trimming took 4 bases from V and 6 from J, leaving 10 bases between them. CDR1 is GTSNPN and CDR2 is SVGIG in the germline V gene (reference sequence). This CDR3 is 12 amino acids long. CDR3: CAWMDSGNEQFF. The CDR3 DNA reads TGTGCCTGGATGGACTCCGGCAATGAGCAGTTCTTC.

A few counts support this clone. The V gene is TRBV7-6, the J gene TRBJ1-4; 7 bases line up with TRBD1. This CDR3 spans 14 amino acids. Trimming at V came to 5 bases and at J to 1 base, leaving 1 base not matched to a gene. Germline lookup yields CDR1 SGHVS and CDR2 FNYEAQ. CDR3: CASSRTGTNEKLFF. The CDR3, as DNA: TGTGCCAGCAGCCGGACAGGAACTAATGAAAAACTGTTTTTT.

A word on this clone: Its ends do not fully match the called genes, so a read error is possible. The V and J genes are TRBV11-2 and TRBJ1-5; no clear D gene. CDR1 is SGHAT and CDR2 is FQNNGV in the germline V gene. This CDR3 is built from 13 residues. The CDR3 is CASSLDRIQPQHF. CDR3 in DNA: TGTGCCAGCAGCCTAGACCGTATCCAGCCCCAGCATTTT.

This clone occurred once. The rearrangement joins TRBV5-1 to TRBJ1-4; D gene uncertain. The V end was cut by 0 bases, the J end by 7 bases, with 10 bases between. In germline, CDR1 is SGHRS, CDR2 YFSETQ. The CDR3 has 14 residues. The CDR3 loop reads CASSLGGVSEKLFF. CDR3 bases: TGCGCCAGCAGCTTGGGGGGAGTCAGTGAAAAACTGTTTTTT.

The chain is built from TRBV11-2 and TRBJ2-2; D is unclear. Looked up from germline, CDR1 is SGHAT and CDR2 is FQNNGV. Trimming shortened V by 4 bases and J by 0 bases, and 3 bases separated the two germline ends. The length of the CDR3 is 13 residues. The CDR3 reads CASSSSNTGELFF. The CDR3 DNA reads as TGTGCCAGCAGCTCCTCGAACACCGGGGAGCTGTTTTTT.

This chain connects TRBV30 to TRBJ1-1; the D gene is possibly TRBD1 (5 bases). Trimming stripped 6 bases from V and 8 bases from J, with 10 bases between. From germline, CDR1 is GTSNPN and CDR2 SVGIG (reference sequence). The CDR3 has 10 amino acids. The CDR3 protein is CACRQYEAFF. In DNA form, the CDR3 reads TGTGCCTGTCGACAGTACGAAGCTTTCTTT.

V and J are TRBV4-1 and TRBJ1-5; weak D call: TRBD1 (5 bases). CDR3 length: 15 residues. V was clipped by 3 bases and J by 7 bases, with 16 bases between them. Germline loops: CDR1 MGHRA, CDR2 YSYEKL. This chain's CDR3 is CASSQGLRESQPQHF. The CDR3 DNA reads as TGCGCCAGCAGCCAGGGACTCAGGGAGTCCCAGCCCCAGCATTTT.

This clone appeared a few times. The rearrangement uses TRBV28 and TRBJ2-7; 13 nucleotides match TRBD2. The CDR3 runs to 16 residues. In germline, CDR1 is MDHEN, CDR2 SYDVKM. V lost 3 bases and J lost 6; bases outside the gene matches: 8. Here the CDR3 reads CASSLRTSGSGGEQYF. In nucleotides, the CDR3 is TGTGCCAGCAGTTTGCGGACTAGCGGGAGCGGGGGCGAGCAGTACTTC.

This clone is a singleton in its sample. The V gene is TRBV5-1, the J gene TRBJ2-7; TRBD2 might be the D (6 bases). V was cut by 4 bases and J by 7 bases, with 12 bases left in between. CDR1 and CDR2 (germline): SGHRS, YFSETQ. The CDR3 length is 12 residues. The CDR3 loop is CASSDGRGEQYF. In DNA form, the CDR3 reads TGCGCCAGCAGCGACGGACGGGGGGAGCAGTACTTC.

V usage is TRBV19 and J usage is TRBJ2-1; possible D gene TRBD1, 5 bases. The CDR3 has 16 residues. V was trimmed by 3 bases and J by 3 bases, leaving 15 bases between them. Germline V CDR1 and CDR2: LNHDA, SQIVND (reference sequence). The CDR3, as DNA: TGTGCCAGTAGTATTCCTCCGGCAAGGGGCTACAATGAGCAGTTCTTC. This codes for CASSIPPARGYNEQFF.

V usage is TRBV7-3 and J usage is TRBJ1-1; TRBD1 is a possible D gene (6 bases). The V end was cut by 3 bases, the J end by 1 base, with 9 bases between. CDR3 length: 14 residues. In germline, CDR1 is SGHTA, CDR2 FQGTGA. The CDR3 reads CASSLTGTNTEAFF. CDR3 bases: TGTGCCAGCAGCTTGACAGGAACGAACACTGAAGCTTTCTTT.

CDR3 amino acids: CASSDSEGSGPQHF. The CDR3 nucleotides read TGTGCCAGCAGTGACTCAGAGGGTTCGGGACCCCAGCATTTT. V and J are TRBV6-4 and TRBJ1-5; D unclear. CDR1 MRHNA and CDR2 SNTAGT come from the germline V gene. Trimming took off 0 bases at V and 10 bases at J, with 13 bases between the two ends. This CDR3 contains 14 residues.

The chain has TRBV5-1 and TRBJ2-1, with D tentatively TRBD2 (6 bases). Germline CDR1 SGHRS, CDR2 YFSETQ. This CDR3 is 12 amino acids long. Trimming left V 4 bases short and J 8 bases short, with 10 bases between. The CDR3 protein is CASSGGIDEQFF. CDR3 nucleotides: TGCGCCAGCAGCGGAGGGATCGATGAGCAGTTCTTC.

The CDR3 is CASSEETYTSGNTIYF. As DNA, the CDR3 is TGTGCCAGCAGCGAGGAGACGTACACCTCTGGAAACACCATATATTTT. The genes are TRBV9 and TRBJ1-3; D is uncertain. There are 16 residues in the CDR3. V lost 3 bases and J lost 0, with 13 bases in between. Germline CDR1 SGDLS, CDR2 YYNGEE.

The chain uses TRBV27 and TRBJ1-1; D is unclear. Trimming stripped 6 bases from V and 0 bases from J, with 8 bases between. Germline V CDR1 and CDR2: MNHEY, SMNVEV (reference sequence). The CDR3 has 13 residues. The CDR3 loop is CASSYSLNTEAFF. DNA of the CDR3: TGTGCCAGCAGCTATAGTCTGAACACTGAAGCTTTCTTT.

The CDR3 reads CASSTQGNTEAFF. DNA of the CDR3: TGTGCCAGTAGTACACAGGGGAACACTGAAGCTTTCTTT. V is TRBV19 and J is TRBJ1-1; possible D gene TRBD1, 6 bases. This CDR3 comprises 13 residues. With 4 bases removed from V and 1 base from J, the gap between germline ends came to 7 bases. Germline CDR1 LNHDA, CDR2 SQIVND (reference sequence).

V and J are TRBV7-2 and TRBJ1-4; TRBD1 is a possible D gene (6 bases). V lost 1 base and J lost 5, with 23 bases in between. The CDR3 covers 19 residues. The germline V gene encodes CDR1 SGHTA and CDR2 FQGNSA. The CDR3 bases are TGTGCCAGCAGCTTAGGCGTACACAGGGTCCAAGAAGAGAATGAAAAACTGTTTTTT. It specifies CASSLGVHRVQEENEKLFF.

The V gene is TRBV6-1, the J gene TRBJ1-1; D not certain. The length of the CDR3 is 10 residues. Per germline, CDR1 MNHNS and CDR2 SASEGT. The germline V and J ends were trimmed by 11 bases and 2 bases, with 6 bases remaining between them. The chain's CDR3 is CASQNTEAFF. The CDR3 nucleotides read TGTGCCTCCCAAAACACTGAAGCTTTCTTT.